This T cell receptor beta chain is drawn from a study of T cell repertoires in aging, cancer and after chemotherapy. Study as a whole: Over several months to years, re-sampled healthy donor repertoires clearly shared clones.

Peripheral blood genomic DNA, not sorted cells or RNA, was the template. TRB rearrangements spanning V, D and J were amplified using mixed TRB-A/B primers. TCRdb passed the multiplex PCR reads through MiXCR, listing each CDR3 protein once. The table lists about 3,000 distinct CDR3 sequences, about a quarter of them singletons. CDR1 is KGHSH and CDR2 is LQKENI in the germline V gene. The junction had 1 base not matched to a gene; V was cut back by 1 base and J by 1 base. CDR3 length equals 15 residues. The study, taken as a whole, reports: Compared with age-matched healthy donors, untreated hematological or solid cancer patients showed higher blood TCR clonality. Median generation probability rose over the chemotherapy interval in each cancer cohort, suggesting rebound thymic output.

This clonotype is labeled as medium-sized. What it recognizes is unknown. The chain is built from TRBV18 and TRBJ2-3; 8 bases map to TRBD2. The clonotype comes from a human donor in good health. Sequencing input: blood. The CDR3 DNA reads TGTGCCAGCTCACCACGGCGGGAGGGCACAGATACGCAGTATTTT. It is translated as CASSPRREGTDTQYF.